These T cell receptor beta chains were read from a single sample in a study of T cell responses to AZD1222 COVID-19 vaccine. Sequenced by immunoSEQ multiplex PCR; TCRdb stores in-frame clones only, minus some. The sample consists of tens of thousands of clones, 85% to 90% of them appearing once. The sequenced sample was peripheral blood, obtained 28 days after the second AZD1222 dose. Receptors were obtained from an adult who received the AZD1222 COVID-19 vaccine. CDR3s include the opening cysteine and the closing phenylalanine or tryptophan. Each record gives: J gene, clone size, V gene, CDR3 protein. Expanded clones are given a class, and other clones once, few, many or no size at all.

TRBJ2-6 | - | TRBV19 | CASSILYGSGANVLTF
TRBJ1-6 | - | TRBV6-5 | CASSYDGNSPLHF
TRBJ1-2 | - | TRBV19 | CASSAQGRGYGYTF
TRBJ2-2 | - | TRBV4-1 | CASSQESGGNTGELFF
TRBJ2-2 | - | TRBV11-1 | CASSAPRGRTGELFF
TRBJ2-5 | - | TRBV5-5 | CASSLYQGKETQYF
TRBJ1-1 | - | TRBV12-3/TRBV12-4 | CASSRLTTEAFF
TRBJ1-4 | - | TRBV28 | CASSLTGSEKLFF
TRBJ2-1 | - | TRBV13 | CASSPPLAGDRNEQFF
TRBJ1-2 | - | TRBV2 | CASSVDGIYGYTF
TRBJ1-3 | - | TRBV6-5 | CASSYSQINSGNTIYF
TRBJ2-3 | - | TRBV7-3 | CASSEGPPDTQYF
TRBJ1-3 | - | TRBV5-8 | CASSLSSSSGNTIYF
TRBJ1-2 | - | TRBV7-6 | CASRFDEGYGYTF
TRBJ2-6 | - | TRBV2 | CASNLNRDPGANVLTF
TRBJ1-6 | once | TRBV7-8 | CASSYQGDSPLHF
TRBJ1-1 | - | TRBV18 | CASSRTGVKPEAFF
TRBJ1-2 | - | TRBV30 | CAWISLRADGYTF
TRBJ1-2 | - | TRBV7-9 | CASSLGVAGGYTF
TRBJ1-4 | - | TRBV5-1 | CASSSRHAGDEKLFF
TRBJ2-1 | - | TRBV12-5 | CASANLRVDGRDEQFF
TRBJ1-5 | - | TRBV18 | CASSAYGTSNQPQHF
TRBJ2-1 | - | TRBV7-3 | CASSLGGTSGRAWYNEQFF
TRBJ2-1 | once | TRBV27 | CASSVTGTSGNEQFF
TRBJ2-5 | - | TRBV25-1 | CASTGERETQYF
TRBJ1-1 | - | TRBV2 | CASSEDRVGTEAFF
TRBJ1-2 | - | TRBV27 | CASRGTTNYGYTF